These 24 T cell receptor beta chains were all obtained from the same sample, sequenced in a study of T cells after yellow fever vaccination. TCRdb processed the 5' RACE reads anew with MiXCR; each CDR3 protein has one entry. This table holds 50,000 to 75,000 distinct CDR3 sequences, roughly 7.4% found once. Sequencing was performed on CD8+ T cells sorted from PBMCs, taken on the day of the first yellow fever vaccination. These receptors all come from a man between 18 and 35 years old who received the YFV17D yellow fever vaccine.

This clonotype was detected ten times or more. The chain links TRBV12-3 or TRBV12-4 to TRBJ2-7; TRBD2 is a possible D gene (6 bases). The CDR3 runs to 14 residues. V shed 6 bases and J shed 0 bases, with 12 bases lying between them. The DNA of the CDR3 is TGTGCCAGCAGGGACGGAGGGGTCTCCTACGAGCAGTACTTC. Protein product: CASRDGGVSYEQYF.

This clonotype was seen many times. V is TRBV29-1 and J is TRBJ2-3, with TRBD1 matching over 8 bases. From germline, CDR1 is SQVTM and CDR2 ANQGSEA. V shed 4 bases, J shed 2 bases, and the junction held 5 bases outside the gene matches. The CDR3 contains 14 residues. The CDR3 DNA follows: TGCAGCGTTGGAGGGACAGGTTACACAGATACGCAGTATTTT. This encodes CSVGGTGYTDTQYF.

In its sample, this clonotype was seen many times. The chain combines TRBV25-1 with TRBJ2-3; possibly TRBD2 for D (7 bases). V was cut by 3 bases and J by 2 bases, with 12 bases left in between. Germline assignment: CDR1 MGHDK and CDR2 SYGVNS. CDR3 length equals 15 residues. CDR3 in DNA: TGTGCCAGCAGTGACGGGGGGCAGGTCACAGATACGCAGTATTTT. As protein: CASSDGGQVTDTQYF. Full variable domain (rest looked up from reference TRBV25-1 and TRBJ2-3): EADIYQTPRYLVIGTGKKITLECSQTMGHDKMYWYQQDPGMELHLIHYSYGVNSTEKGDLSSESTVSRIRTEHFPLTLESARPSHTSQYLCASSDGGQVTDTQYFGPGTRLTVL.

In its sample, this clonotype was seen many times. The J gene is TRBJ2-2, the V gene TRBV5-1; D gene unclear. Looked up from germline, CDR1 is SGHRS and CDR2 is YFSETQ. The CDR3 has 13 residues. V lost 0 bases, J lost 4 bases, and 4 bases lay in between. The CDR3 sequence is CASSLDSTGELFF. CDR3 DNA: TGCGCCAGCAGCTTGGACTCCACCGGGGAGCTGTTTTTT.

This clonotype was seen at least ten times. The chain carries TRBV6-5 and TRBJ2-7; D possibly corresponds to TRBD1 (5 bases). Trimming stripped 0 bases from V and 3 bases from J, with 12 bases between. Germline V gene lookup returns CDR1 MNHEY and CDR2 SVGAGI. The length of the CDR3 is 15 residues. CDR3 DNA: TGTGCCAGCAGTTACTCGGAAGGGGTCAACTACGAGCAGTACTTC. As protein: CASSYSEGVNYEQYF.

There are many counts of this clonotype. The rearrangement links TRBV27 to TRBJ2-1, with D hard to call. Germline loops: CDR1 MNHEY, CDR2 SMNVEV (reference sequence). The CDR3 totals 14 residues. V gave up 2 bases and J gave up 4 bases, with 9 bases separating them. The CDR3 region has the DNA TGTGCCAGCAGTTTAGTAGACGGATACAATGAGCAGTTCTTC. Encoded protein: CASSLVDGYNEQFF.

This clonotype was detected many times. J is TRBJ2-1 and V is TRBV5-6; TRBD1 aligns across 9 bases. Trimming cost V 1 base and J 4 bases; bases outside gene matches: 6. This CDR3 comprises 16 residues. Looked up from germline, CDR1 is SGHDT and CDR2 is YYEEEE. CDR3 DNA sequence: TGTGCCAGCAGCTTGACCCGGGACAGGGAATACAATGAGCAGTTCTTC. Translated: CASSLTRDREYNEQFF. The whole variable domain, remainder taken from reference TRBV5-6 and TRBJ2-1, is DAGVTQSPTHLIKTRGQQVTLRCSPKSGHDTVSWYQQALGQGPQFIFQYYEEEERQRGNFPDRFSGHQFPNYSSELNVNALLLGDSALYLCASSLTRDREYNEQFFGPGTRLTVL.

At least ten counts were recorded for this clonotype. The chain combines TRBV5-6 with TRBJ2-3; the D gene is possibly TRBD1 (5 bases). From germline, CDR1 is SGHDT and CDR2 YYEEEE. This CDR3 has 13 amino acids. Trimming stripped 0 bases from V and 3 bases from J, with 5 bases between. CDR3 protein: CASSLEGTDTQYF. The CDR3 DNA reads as TGTGCCAGCAGCTTGGAGGGGACAGATACGCAGTATTTT.

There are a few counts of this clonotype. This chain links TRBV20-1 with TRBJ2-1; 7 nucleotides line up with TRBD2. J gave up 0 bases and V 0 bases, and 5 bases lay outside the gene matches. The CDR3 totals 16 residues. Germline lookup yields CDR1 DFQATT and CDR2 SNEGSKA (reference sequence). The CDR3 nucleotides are TGCAGTGCTAGAGATAGGCGGGGGAGCTCCTACAATGAGCAGTTCTTC. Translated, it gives CSARDRRGSSYNEQFF.

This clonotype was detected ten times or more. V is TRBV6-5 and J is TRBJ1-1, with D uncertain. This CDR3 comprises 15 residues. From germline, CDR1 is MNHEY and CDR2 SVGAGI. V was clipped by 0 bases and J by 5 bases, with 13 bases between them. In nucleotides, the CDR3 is TGTGCCAGCAGTTACTCGGAAGGTGTAGGTACTGAAGCTTTCTTT. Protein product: CASSYSEGVGTEAFF.

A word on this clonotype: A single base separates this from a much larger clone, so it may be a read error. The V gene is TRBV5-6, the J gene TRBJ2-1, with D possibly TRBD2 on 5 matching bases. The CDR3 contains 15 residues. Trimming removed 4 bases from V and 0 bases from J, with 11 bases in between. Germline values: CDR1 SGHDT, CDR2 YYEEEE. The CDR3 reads CASSPGVSSYNEQFF. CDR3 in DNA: TGTGCCAGCAGCCCCGGGGTGAGCTCCTACAATGAGCAGTTCTTC.

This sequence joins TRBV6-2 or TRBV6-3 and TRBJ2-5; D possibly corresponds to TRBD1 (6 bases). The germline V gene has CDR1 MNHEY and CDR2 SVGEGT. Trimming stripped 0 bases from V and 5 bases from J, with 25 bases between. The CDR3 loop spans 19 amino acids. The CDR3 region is CASSYSGTLVAPSKETQYF. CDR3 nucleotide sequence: TGTGCCAGCAGTTACTCAGGGACATTGGTGGCACCCTCCAAGGAGACCCAGTACTTC.

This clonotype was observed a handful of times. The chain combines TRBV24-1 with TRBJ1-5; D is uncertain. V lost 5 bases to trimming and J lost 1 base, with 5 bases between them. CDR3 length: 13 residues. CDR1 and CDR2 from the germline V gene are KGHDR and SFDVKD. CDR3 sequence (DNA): TGTGCCACCAGTGTTGGGAGCAATCAGCCCCAGCATTTT. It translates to CATSVGSNQPQHF.

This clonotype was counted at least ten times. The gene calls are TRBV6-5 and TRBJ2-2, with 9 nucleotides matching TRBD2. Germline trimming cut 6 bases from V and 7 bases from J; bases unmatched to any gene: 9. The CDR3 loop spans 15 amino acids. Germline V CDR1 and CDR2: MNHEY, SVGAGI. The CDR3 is CASRPFSGGVGELFF. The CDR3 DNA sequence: TGTGCCAGCAGACCCTTTAGCGGGGGTGTCGGGGAGCTGTTTTTT.

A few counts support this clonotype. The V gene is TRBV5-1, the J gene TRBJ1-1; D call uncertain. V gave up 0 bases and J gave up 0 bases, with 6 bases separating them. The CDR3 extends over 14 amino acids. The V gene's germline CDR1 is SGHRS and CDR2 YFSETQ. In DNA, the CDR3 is TGCGCCAGCAGCTTGGCCATCATGAACACTGAAGCTTTCTTT. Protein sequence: CASSLAIMNTEAFF.

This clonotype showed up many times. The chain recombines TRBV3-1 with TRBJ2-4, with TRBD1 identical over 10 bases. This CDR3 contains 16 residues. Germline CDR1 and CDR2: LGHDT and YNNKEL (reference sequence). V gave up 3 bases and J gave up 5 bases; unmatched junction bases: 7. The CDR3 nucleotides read TGTGCCAGCAGCCATGGACAGGGGGTAGGGGAAAACATTCAGTACTTC. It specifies CASSHGQGVGENIQYF. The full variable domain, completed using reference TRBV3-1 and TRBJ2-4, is DTAVSQTPKYLVTQMGNDKSIKCEQNLGHDTMYWYKQDSKKFLKIMFSYNNKELIINETVPNRFSPKSPDKAHLNLHINSLELGDSAVYFCASSHGQGVGENIQYFGAGTRLSVL.

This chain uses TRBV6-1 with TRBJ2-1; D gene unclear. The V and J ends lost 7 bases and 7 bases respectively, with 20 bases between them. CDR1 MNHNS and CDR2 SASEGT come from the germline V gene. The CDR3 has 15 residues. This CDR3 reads CASKIDIHSSNEQFF. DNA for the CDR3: TGTGCCAGCAAGATAGACATACACTCCTCAAATGAGCAGTTCTTC.

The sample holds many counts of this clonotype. For the CDR3, the DNA is TGCGCCAGCAGCTATGGACTAAGCGGGGGGCTGGGAGATACGCAGTATTTT. Encoded protein: CASSYGLSGGLGDTQYF. This chain links TRBV4-1 with TRBJ2-3, with TRBD2 matching over 9 bases. Germline CDR1 is MGHRA and CDR2 is YSYEKL. There are 17 residues in the CDR3. Germline trimming cut 5 bases from V and 5 bases from J; bases unmatched to any gene: 14.

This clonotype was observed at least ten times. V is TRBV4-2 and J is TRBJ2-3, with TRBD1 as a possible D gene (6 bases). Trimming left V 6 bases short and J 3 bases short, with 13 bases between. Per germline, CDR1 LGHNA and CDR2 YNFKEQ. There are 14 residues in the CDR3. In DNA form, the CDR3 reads TGTGCCAGCAGAACGGCAGGGGCTACAGATACGCAGTATTTT. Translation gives CASRTAGATDTQYF.

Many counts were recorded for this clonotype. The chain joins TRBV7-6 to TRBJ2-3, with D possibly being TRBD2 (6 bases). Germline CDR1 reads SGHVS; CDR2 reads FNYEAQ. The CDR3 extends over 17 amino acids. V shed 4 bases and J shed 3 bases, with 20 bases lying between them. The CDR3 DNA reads TGTGCCAGCAGCTCCCCCGGGGGAGTTCAGGAAACAGATACGCAGTATTTT. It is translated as CASSSPGGVQETDTQYF.

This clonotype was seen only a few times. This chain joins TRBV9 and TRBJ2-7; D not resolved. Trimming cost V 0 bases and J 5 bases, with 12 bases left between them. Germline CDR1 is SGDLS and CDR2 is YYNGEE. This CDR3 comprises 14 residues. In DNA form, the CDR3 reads TGTGCCAGCAGCGTAGGCCCGGGTCTCAACGAGCAGTACTTC. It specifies CASSVGPGLNEQYF.

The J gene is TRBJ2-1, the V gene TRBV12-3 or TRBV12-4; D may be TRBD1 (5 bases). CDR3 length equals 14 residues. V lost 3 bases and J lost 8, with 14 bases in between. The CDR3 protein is CASSLAGAVYEQFF. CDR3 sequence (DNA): TGTGCCAGCAGTTTGGCTGGGGCGGTCTATGAGCAGTTCTTC.

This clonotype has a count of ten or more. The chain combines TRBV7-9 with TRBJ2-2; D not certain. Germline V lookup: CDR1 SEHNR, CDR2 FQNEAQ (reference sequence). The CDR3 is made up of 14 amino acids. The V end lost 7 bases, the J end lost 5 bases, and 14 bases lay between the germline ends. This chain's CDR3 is CASTTPVSTGELFF. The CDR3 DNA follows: TGTGCCAGCACGACTCCGGTCTCGACCGGGGAGCTGTTTTTT.

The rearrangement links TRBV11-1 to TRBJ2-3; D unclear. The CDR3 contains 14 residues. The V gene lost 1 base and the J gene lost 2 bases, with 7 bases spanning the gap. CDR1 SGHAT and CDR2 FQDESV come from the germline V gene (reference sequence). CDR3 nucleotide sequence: TGTGCCAGCAGCTTAGAAAGAATCACAGATACGCAGTATTTT. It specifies CASSLERITDTQYF.